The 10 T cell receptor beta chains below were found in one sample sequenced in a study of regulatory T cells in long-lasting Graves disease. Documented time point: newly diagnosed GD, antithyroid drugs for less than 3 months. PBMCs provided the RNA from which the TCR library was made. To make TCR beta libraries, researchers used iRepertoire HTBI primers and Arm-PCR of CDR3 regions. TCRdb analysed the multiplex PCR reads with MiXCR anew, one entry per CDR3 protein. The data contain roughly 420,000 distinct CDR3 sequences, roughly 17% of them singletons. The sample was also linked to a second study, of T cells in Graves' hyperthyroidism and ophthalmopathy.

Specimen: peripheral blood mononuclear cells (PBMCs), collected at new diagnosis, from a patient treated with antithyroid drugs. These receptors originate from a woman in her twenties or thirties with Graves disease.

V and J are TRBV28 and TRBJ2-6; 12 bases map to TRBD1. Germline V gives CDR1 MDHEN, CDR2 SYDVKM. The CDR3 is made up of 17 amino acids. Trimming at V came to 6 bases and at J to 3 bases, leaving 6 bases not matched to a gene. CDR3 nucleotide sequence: TGTGCCAGCAGAACCGGGACAGGGGGCCGTGGGGCCAACGTCCTGACTTTC. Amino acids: CASRTGTGGRGANVLTF.

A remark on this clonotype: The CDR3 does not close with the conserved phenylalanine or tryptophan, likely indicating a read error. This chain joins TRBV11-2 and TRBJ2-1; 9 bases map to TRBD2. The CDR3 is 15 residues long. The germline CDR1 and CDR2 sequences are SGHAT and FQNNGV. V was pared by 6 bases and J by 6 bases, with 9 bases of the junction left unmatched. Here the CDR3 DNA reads TGTGCCAGCAGTTACTCGGGTAGCGGGAGCAATGAGCAGTTCCTC. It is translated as CASSYSGSGSNEQFL.

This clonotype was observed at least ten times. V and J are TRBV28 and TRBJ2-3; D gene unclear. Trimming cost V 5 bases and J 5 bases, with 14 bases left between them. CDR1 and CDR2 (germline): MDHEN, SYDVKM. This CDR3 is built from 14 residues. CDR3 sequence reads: CASSPLHEVDTQYF. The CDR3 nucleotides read TGTGCCAGCAGTCCTCTTCATGAGGTAGATACGCAGTATTTT.

The CDR3 reads CASSESIQGAWDIQYF. The CDR3 coding sequence is TGCGCCAGCAGTGAGTCCATTCAGGGGGCTTGGGACATTCAGTACTTC. The V and J genes are TRBV10-2 and TRBJ2-4; 8 positions agree with TRBD1. The trim removed 0 bases at V and 8 bases at J, leaving 9 bases unmatched. The CDR3 runs 16 residues. Germline CDR1 is WSHSY and CDR2 is SAAADI.

CDR3 bases: TGTGCCAGCAGCCTCGGACAGTGGGAGACCCAGTACTTC. Its protein product is CASSLGQWETQYF. The chain recombines TRBV7-9 with TRBJ2-5; D is perhaps TRBD1 (6 bases). Trimming left V 5 bases short and J 5 bases short, with 12 bases between. The CDR3 consists of 13 residues. Germline loops: CDR1 SEHNR, CDR2 FQNEAQ (reference sequence). Variable domain in full (rest from reference TRBV7-9 and TRBJ2-5): DTGVSQNPRHKITKRGQNVTFRCDPISEHNRLYWYRQTLGQGPEFLTYFQNEAQLEKSRLLSDRFSAERPKGSFSTLEIQRTEQGDSAMYLCASSLGQWETQYFGPGTRLLVL.

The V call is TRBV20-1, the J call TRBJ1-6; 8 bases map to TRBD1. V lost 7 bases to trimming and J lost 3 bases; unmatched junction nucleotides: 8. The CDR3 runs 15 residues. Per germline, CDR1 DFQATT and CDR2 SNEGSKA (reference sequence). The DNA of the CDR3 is TGCAGTGGCTCGACAGGGGTCAACTATAATTCACCCCTCCACTTT. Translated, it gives CSGSTGVNYNSPLHF.

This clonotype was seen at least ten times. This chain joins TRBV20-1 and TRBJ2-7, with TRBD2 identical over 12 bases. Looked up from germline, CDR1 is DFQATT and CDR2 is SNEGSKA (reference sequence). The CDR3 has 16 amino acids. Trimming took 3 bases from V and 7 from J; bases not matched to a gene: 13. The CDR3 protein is CSASPPSGRAAVEQYF. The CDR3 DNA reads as TGCAGTGCTAGCCCCCCTAGCGGGAGGGCCGCCGTGGAGCAGTACTTC.

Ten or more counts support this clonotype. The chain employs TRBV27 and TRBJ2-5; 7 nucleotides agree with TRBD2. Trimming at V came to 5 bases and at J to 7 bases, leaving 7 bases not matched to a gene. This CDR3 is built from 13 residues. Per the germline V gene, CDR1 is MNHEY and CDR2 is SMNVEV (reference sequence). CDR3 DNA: TGTGCCAGCAGTCTAGGACTAGTCGCGACCCAGTACTTC. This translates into CASSLGLVATQYF.

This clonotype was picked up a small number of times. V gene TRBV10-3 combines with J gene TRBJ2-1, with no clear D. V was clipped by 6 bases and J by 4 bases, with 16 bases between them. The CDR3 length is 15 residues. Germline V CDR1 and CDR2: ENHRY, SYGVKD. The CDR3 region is CAIRGGELSYNEQFF. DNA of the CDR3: TGTGCCATCAGGGGTGGAGAACTATCATACAATGAGCAGTTCTTC.

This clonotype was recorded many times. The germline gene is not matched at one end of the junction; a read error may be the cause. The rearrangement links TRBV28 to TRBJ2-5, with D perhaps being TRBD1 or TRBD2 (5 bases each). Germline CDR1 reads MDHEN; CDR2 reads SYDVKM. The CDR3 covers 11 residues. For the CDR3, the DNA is TGTGCCAGCAGTTCCCAGCCGGGACCTCACTTC. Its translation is CASSSQPGPHF.